The present T cell receptor (delta chain) was sequenced within a study of gamma-delta T cells after stem cell transplantation. This clone was detected many times. A read error likely explains this, since a far larger clone differs by one base. Distinct nucleotide sequences in the sample also encode this CDR3. V lost 3 bases to trimming and J lost 4 bases, with 14 bases between them. Germline V gene sequence: CDR1 GEAIGNYY, CDR2 EKD. This CDR3 is 14 amino acids long. TCRdb re-called the RT-PCR reads through CATT. The sample consists of about 1,700 delta-chain clones, 2.3% of them appearing once. The V and J genes are TRDV2 and TRDJ1; no clear D gene. The source is a human donor. It is not recorded whose cells these are; they may come from a transplant donor. The sequencing input was gamma-delta T cells. CDR3 sequence reads: CACDPLGGSDKLIF. In DNA form, the CDR3 reads TGTGCCTGTGACCCGCTAGGAGGTAGCGATAAACTCATCTTT.